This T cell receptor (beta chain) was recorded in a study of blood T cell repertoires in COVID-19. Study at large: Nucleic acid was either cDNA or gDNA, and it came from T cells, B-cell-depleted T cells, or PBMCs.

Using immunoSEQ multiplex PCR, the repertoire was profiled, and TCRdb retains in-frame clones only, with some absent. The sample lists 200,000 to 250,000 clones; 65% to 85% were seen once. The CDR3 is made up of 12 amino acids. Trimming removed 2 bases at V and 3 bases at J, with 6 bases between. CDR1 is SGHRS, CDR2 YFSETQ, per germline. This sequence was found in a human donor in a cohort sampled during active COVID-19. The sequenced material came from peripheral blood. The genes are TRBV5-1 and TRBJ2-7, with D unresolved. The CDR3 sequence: CASSLSNYEQYF. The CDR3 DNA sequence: TGCGCCAGCAGCTTATCCAACTACGAGCAGTACTTC.